This TCR beta chain was sequenced during a study of shared clonotypes between healthy human individuals (dated by TCRdb to 2018 to 2020). Regarding the study in general: A couple of women and a few men aged 18 to 49 years were included in the cohort. Per donor, three plates each were used for CD4 naive and CD4 memory, two for CD8 naive, and one for CD8 memory. Blood TCR repertoires of several healthy adults were deeply sequenced to estimate repertoire size and the extent of clonotype sharing between individuals. Libraries were prepared and TCR repertoires were sequenced by different laboratories using diverse techniques, in order to increase sequencing depth and limit assay-specific biases. Each donor's leukapheresis produced roughly between about 0.9 and 9.5 billion PBMCs. Results the study describes overall, beyond this receptor: Estimated clonotype richness was generally larger for naive than for memory subsets. Pairwise subsampling led to the expectation that sequencing depth would affect the degree of clonotype sharing among donors. Incomplete sequencing was indicated by rarefaction of sorted-subset datasets, despite the large sequencing depth. Sampling was restricted to blood, and TCR repertoires in tissue are likely to differ from TCR repertoires in blood. The genetic and exposure-history diversity represented was limited by the small number of donors. Sharing across a few donors was observed for roughly 5.4% of naive CD4, 3% to 3.5% of naive CD8, over 2% of memory CD4, and roughly 0.43% of memory CD8 clonotypes. Clonotypes shared by all four sorted-subset donors showed higher generation probabilities than non-shared clonotypes.

A distance of 17 bases separates the germline ends of V and J, which lose 3 bases and 8 bases respectively. CDR1 is given as SGHRS and CDR2 as YFSETQ, both from the germline V gene. There are 15 amino acids in the CDR3, from cysteine to phenylalanine inclusive. Left in the record is the CDR3 DNA by itself, 45 bases read in frame from the first base. Using the deep immunoSEQ assay, multiplex PCR amplified TCR CDR3 regions from genomic DNA. Extracted genomic DNA from each cell subset was spread evenly across all wells of several immunoSEQ 96-well plates, with each plate serving as a replicate. For sorted subsets, 200 ng of genomic DNA, equivalent to 30,000 or so T cell genomes, went into each replicate PCR. Purified libraries were quantified with a Qubit 3.0 fluorometer, sized on a Bioanalyzer 2100, and re-quantified with the KAPA Library Quantification kit. A separate single-read 150-cycle Illumina NextSeq 550 flow cell was used to sequence each immunoSEQ 96-well plate. From the authors' description of their analysis: The immunoSEQ output contained only junctional sequences without quality scores, so filtering could not match that applied to full-length reads. Sequences were annotated with PyIR, a Python wrapper for IgBLAST v1.9, and V/J genes and CDR3 were assigned using IMGT germline references. Reads with weak V/J assignments (E-value above 1e-6), missing CDR3, stop codons, out-of-frame junctions, or ambiguous translated residues were removed. V3J clonotypes were defined as sequences sharing the same inferred V gene, J gene, and CDR3 amino acid sequence. Percentage overlap between repertoires was calculated by dividing the number of shared unique clonotypes by the size of the smaller repertoire. RTK rarefaction, the Chao1 estimator, and Recon v2.1 estimates of unobserved clonotypes were used to assess repertoire richness. For all TCRbeta clonotypes obtained by the gDNA method from a few donors, generation probabilities were computed with OLGA. TCRdb carries this immuneACCESS record with in-frame sequences only. Its versions omit some clonotypes, under half of them owing to an unresolved V gene in the studies checked, with the rest unexplained. From that table come the V and J calls and clone size; the DNA was used to work out D and trimming. The sample includes over a million clones, with around 97% observed a single time. The ten biggest clones cover 1% to 1.5% of the sample.

The donors were healthy, HIV-negative adults who had no recently reported acute infections or vaccinations. Only Caucasian adults living in Nashville, Tennessee, USA were represented among the donors. CD4+ T cells were enriched by magnetic negative selection; naive cells were then positively selected on CD45RA, and the negative fraction formed the memory subset. After blood collection by leukapheresis, PBMCs were isolated using Ficoll-Histopaque density gradient centrifugation and then cryopreserved in the vapor phase of liquid nitrogen. Analytical flow cytometry was used to check the purity and quantity of each magnetically sorted T cell population. Each sorted fraction had its genomic DNA isolated and then quantified by UV absorbance on a Nanodrop 2000c. For this clone: Which antigen it targets is not known. The record has no base qualities; no much larger clone is one base away.

The sequence links TRBV5-1 to TRBJ2-2; a confident D gene designation cannot be given. This sequence originates from a man between 25 and 39 years old in good health. Specimen: naive CD4+ T cells sorted from blood. The cell subset or site label corresponds to: CD45RA+ positively selected. The DNA sequence is given as TGCGCCAGCAGCTCGGCCCGACTCGAGATGGGGGAGCTGTTTTTT. This is translated as CASSSARLEMGELFF. When the CDR3 is completed using the reference TRBV5-1 and TRBJ2-2 genes on either side, the full variable domain is KAGVTQTPRYLIKTRGQQVTLSCSPISGHRSVSWYQQTPGQGLQFLFEYFSETQRNKGNFPGRFSGRQFSNSRSEMNVSTLELGDSALYLCASSSARLEMGELFFGEGSRLTVL.